This T cell receptor beta chain was sequenced during a study of massively parallel sequencing of T cell beta chains (dated by TCRdb to about 2009). Context from the whole study: Human TCR beta CDR3 diversity in peripheral blood was profiled using 5'-RACE, Illumina short-read sequencing and a dedicated short-read assembly strategy. The study at large found these results: CDR3 beta length ranged from 21 to 81 nucleotides, peaking at 45 nucleotides. Preferential PCR amplification of some TRBV and TRBJ sequences may have skewed the reported gene usage frequencies. Only around 23,000 (around 70%) of the clonotypes could be assigned a unique TRBV gene. Among 37,000 or so distinct clonotypes, 65.3% of clonotypes but only roughly a fifth of assemblies were accounted for by single-copy clonotypes. Usage of TRBV genes spanned from under 0.012% for TRBV17 up to about 25% for TRBV20-1, while TRBJ usage spanned from over 1.5% for TRBJ2-6 up to roughly 15% for TRBJ2-1. Because the RNA was pooled from many donors, the results reflect population-average clonotype abundance rather than any individual repertoire. Subsampling showed clonotype counts rising linearly with read number, indicating sequencing depth was far from saturation. A single sequence read was the only support for most clonotypes (21,973 of 33,664), which could in principle inflate the apparent diversity.

Remarks on this clonotype: Its antigen is not yet known. No base quality information exists; no much larger clone differs at one position.

The donor pool was composed of hundreds of males and 170 females, all aged roughly 18 to 40 years. From 150 to 200 liters of pooled peripheral blood, peripheral leukocyte polyA+ RNA was isolated. A commercial mRNA preparation from normal human peripheral blood leukocytes, pooled from approximately 500 individuals, served as the starting material. The junction shows trimming of 4 bases on V and 7 bases on J, plus 10 bases between the germline ends. There are 12 amino acids in the CDR3, from cysteine to phenylalanine inclusive. Only the CDR3 DNA is retained, 36 bases long and in frame from the first base. The germline V gene sets CDR1 to MDHEN and CDR2 to SYDVKM. Data came from an Illumina Genome Analyzer II. After two rounds of nested PCR using TRBC1/TRBC2-specific primers, a RACE product of roughly 520 bp was obtained and then gel-purified. First-strand cDNA was synthesized with a TRBC-specific primer plus a template-switching oligonucleotide, by which a 5' anchor for RACE was provided. Because the RACE amplicon was too long to sequence directly with short reads, the RACE amplicon was concatemerized by ligation and then sheared by sonication. PAGE was used to isolate a size fraction of 100 to 300 bp, and that fraction then underwent shotgun sequencing on the Illumina platform. Sequencing on an Illumina GAII produced 18.8 million 36-nt reads and 21.7 million 50-nt single-end reads in separate runs. In the authors' own workflow: The pooled approximately 43,000,000 reads were assembled with iSSAKE using parameters -m 15, -o 2 and -r 0.7. De novo CDR3 beta assemblies were seeded by reads aligning to the ends of Ensembl TRBV gene predictions that carried unmatched junctional bases. Rather than raw read depth, the number of matching assembled contigs was used to estimate clonotype abundance. Of the assembled clonotypes, about 2,100 (roughly 5.9%) were found to have in-frame stop codons and were removed, so that around 35,000 productive clonotypes were retained. Of the 310 or so unique TCR sequences obtained by Sanger sequencing of cloned RACE products, approximately 69% were also present in the Illumina assembly. TCRdb reprocessing: public reads trimmed at Q25 with fastp, clones called with MiXCR, in-frame beta chains kept. For every CDR3 protein sequence, its rows merge into one entry that carries the most common genes and DNA. For this entry, the V and J calls and clone size follow TCRdb and not the study's own pipeline. The sample table lists roughly 4,000 distinct CDR3 sequences, less than 50% of them with a count of one. The ten largest clones add up to about 3% of the sample.

Sequencing input: commercial RNA from peripheral blood pooled from many donors. Here the chain combines TRBV28 and TRBJ1-1, with the D gene too uncertain to name. The source is a pool of human donors in good health; the sample was commercial RNA pooled from many donors. CDR3 sequence: CASSSGPNEAFF. The bases are TGTGCCAGCAGTTCAGGCCCCAATGAAGCTTTCTTT.